One and the same sample provided the 9 T cell receptor beta chains below, sequenced in a study of blood T cell repertoires in COVID-19. The table came from immunoSEQ multiplex PCR; TCRdb's copy has only in-frame clones and leaves some out. The sample includes about 190,000 clones, roughly 78% of them seen just once. Material: peripheral blood. These receptors all come from a woman aged 80 or older with active or convalescent COVID-19.

In this sample, this clone turned up a few times. Other DNA sequences in the sample encode the same CDR3. The V call is TRBV18, the J call TRBJ1-2; D remains unclear. The CDR3 has 14 residues. Germline V gene data show CDR1 as KGHSH and CDR2 as LQKENI. The V end was cut by 3 bases, the J end by 2 bases, with 10 bases between. CDR3 amino acids: CASSPTGKNYGYTF. DNA for the CDR3: TGTGCCAGCTCACCGACGGGGAAAAACTATGGCTACACCTTC.

The chain uses TRBV19 and TRBJ1-1, with 7 bases that match TRBD1. Germline V gene data show CDR1 as LNHDA and CDR2 as SQIVND (reference sequence). This CDR3 comprises 15 residues. The V segment lost 8 bases and the J segment 6 bases; nucleotides outside the gene matches: 15. This CDR3 reads CASHIPGGGLSEAFF. The CDR3 DNA reads as TGTGCCAGTCATATACCAGGAGGGGGCTTGTCTGAAGCTTTCTTT.

The gene calls are TRBV14 and TRBJ1-1; 8 bases fit TRBD1. The V segment lost 0 bases and the J segment 0 bases; nucleotides outside the gene matches: 9. This CDR3 comprises 18 residues. Per germline, CDR1 SGHDN and CDR2 FVKESK. The CDR3 bases are TGTGCCAGCAGCCAAGATTGGCGACAGGGGCGGGTGAACACTGAAGCTTTCTTT. Translated, it gives CASSQDWRQGRVNTEAFF.

This clone has just one count. The chain employs TRBV7-2 and TRBJ2-1; 7 nucleotides align to TRBD1. Germline loops: CDR1 SGHTA, CDR2 FQGNSA. With 5 bases clipped from V and 4 bases from J, the junction kept 8 bases outside the gene matches. The CDR3 is made up of 15 amino acids. This chain's CDR3 is CASSQRQGNYNEQFF. The CDR3 region has the DNA TGTGCCAGCAGCCAGCGACAGGGCAATTACAATGAGCAGTTCTTC. Looking up the rest from reference TRBV7-2 and TRBJ2-1 gives the full variable domain: GAGVSQSPSNKVTEKGKDVELRCDPISGHTALYWYRQSLGQGLEFLIYFQGNSAPDKSGLPSDRFSAERTGGSVSTLTIQRTQQEDSAVYLCASSQRQGNYNEQFFGPGTRLTVL.

In DNA, the CDR3 is TGTGCCAGCAGTCGAGACAGGCCCATGAACACTGAAGCTTTCTTT. Translating it yields CASSRDRPMNTEAFF. The rearrangement joins TRBV2 to TRBJ1-1, with a possible D match to TRBD1 (6 bases). Trimming removed 5 bases at V and 0 bases at J, with 13 bases between. The CDR3 is made up of 15 amino acids. Per the germline V gene, CDR1 is SNHLY and CDR2 is FYNNEI. Variable domain in full (rest from reference TRBV2 and TRBJ1-1): EPEVTQTPSHQVTQMGQEVILRCVPISNHLYFYWYRQILGQKVEFLVSFYNNEISEKSEIFDDQFSVERPDGSNFTLKIRSTKLEDSAMYFCASSRDRPMNTEAFFGQGTRLTVV.

On this clone: Other nucleotide sequences from this sample produce the same CDR3. The J gene is TRBJ1-2, the V gene TRBV14; possible D gene TRBD1, 5 bases. Trimming removed 1 base from V and 4 bases from J, with 10 bases in between. The CDR3 covers 14 residues. CDR1 and CDR2 (germline): SGHDN, FVKESK. The CDR3 loop is CASSQVQGPYGYTF. The DNA for the CDR3 is TGTGCCAGCAGCCAAGTTCAGGGTCCCTATGGCTACACCTTC.

This clone was seen a handful of times. The chain links TRBV27 to TRBJ1-5; 7 bases map to TRBD1. From germline, CDR1 is MNHEY and CDR2 SMNVEV (reference sequence). The J segment lost 1 base and the V segment lost 9 bases, leaving 18 bases of the junction unmatched. The CDR3 runs 18 residues. This chain's CDR3 is CASREEQGFQGSNQPQHF. The CDR3 region has the DNA TGTGCCAGTAGGGAGGAACAGGGGTTCCAGGGGAGCAATCAGCCCCAGCATTTT.

This sequence joins TRBV2 and TRBJ2-3; D is unresolved. Germline-derived CDR1 and CDR2 are SNHLY and FYNNEI. V shed 6 bases and J shed 2 bases, with 6 bases lying between them. The CDR3 consists of 12 residues. The CDR3 sequence: CASSPNTDTQYF. The CDR3, as DNA: TGTGCCAGCAGCCCAAACACAGATACGCAGTATTTT.

As concerns this clone: Sequence at one end of the junction differs from germline and may be a read error. V usage is TRBV5-1 and J usage is TRBJ2-3; the D gene is possibly TRBD1 (6 bases). The CDR3 covers 14 residues. Germline CDR1 is SGHRS and CDR2 is YFSETQ. The CDR3 DNA follows: TGCGCCAACAGCTTGGGACAAGGTTCAGATACGCAGTATTTT. Translated, it gives CANSLGQGSDTQYF.